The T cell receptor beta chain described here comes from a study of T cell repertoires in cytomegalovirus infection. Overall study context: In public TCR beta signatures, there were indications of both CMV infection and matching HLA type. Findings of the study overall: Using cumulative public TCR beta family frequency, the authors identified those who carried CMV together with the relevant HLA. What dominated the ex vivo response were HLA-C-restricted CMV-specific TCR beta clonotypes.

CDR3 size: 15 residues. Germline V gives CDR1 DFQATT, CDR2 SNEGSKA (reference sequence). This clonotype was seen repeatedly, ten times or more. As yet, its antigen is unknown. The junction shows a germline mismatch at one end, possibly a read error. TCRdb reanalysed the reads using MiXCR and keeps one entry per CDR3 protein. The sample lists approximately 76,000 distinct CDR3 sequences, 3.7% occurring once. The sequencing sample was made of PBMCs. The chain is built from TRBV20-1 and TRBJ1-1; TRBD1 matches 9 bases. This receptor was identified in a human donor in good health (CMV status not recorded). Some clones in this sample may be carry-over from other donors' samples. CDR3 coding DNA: TGCAGTGCTAGTCCCGGGACAGGGATTGGGACCCCGGAGGCGTTT. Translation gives CSASPGTGIGTPEAF.